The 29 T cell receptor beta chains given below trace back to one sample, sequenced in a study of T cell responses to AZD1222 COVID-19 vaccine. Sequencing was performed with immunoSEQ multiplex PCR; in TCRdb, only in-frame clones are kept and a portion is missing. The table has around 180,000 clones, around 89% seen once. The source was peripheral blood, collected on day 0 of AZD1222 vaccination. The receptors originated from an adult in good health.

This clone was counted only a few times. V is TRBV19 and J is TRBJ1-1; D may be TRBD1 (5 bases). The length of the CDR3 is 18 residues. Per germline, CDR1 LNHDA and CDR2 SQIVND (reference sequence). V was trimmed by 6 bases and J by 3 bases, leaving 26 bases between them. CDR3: CASRYEVGGAVPDTEAFF. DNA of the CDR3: TGTGCCAGTAGGTATGAAGTCGGAGGGGCGGTTCCGGACACTGAAGCTTTCTTT.

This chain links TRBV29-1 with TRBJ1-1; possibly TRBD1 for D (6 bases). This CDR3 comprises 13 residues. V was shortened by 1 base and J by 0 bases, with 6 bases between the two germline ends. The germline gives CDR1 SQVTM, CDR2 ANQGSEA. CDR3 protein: CSVEGQVNTEAFF. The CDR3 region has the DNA TGCAGCGTTGAAGGACAGGTGAACACTGAAGCTTTCTTT.

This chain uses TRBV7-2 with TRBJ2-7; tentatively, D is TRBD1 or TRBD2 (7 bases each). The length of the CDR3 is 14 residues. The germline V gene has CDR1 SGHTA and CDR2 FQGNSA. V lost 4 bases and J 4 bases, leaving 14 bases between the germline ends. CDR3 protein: CASSSRGGRYEQYV. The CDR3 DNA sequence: TGTGCCAGCAGCTCCAGGGGGGGCAGGTACGAGCAGTACGTC.

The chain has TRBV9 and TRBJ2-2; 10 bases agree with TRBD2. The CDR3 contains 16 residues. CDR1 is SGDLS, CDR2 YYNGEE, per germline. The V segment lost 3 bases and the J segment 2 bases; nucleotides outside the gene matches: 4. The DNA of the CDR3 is TGTGCCAGCAGCGGGAGGACTAGCGGAAACACCGGGGAGCTGTTTTTT. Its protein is CASSGRTSGNTGELFF.

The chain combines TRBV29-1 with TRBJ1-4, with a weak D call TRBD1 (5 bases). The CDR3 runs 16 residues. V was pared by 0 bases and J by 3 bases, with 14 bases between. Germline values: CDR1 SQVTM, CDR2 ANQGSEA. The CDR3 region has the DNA TGCAGCGTTGAAGAGGGGGGGGGATATCCTAATGAAAAACTGTTTTTT. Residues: CSVEEGGGYPNEKLFF.

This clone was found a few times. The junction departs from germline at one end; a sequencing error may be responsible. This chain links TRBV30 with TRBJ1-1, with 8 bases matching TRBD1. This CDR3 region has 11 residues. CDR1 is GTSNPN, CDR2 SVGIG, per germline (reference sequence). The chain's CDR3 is CAWSGAGGQVF. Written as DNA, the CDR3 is TGTGCCTGGAGCGGAGCAGGGGGCCAAGTGTTT.

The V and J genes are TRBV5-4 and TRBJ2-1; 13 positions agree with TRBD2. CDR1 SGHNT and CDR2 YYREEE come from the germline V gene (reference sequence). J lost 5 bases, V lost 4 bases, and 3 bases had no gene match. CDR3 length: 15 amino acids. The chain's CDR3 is CASSTGLAGDNEQFF. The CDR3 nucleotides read TGTGCCAGCAGCACCGGACTAGCGGGGGACAATGAGCAGTTCTTC.

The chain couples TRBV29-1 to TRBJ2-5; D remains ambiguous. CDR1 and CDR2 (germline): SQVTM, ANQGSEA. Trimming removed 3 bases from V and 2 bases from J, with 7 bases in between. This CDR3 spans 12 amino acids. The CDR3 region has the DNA TGCAGCGTTGATGCTAGTCAAGAGACCCAGTACTTC. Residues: CSVDASQETQYF.

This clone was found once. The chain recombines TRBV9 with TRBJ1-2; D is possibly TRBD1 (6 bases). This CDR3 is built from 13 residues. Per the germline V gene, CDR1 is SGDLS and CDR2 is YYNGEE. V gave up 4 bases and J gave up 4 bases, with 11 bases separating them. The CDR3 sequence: CASSSQGVYGYTF. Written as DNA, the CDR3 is TGTGCCAGCAGCTCACAGGGTGTCTATGGCTACACCTTC.

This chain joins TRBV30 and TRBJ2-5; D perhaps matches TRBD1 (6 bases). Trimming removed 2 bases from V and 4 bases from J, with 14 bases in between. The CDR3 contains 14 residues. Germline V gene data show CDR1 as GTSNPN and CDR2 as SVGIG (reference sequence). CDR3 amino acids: CAWSSRGDRETQYF. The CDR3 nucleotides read TGTGCCTGGAGTTCCAGGGGTGACCGAGAGACCCAGTACTTC.

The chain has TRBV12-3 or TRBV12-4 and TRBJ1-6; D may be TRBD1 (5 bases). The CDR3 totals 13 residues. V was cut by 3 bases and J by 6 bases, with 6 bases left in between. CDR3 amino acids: CASSFQGNSPLHF. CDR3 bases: TGTGCCAGCAGTTTTCAGGGTAATTCACCCCTCCACTTT.

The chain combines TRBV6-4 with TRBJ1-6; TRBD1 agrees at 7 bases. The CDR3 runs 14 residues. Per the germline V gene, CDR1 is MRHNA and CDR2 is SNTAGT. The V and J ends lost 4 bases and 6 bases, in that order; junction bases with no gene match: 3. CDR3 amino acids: CASSARGGNSPLHF. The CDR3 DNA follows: TGTGCCAGCAGTGCCAGGGGGGGTAATTCACCCCTCCACTTT.

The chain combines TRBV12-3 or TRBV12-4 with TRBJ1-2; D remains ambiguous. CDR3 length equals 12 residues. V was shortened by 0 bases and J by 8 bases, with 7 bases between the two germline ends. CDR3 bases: TGTGCCAGCAGTTTAGCGCTGGGGGGCTACACCTTC. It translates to CASSLALGGYTF.

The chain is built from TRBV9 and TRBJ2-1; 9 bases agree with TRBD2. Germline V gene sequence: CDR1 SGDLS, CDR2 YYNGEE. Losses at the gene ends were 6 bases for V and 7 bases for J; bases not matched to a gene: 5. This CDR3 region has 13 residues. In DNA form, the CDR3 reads TGTGCCAGCAATGGCGGGGGGGCGAATGAGCAGTTCTTC. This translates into CASNGGGANEQFF.

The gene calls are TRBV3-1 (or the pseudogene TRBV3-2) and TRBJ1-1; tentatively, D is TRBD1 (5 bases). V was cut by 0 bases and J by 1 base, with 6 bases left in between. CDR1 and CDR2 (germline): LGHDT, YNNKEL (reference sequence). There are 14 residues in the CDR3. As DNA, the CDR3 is TGTGCCAGCAGCCAAGAGGGGGGGAACACTGAAGCTTTCTTT. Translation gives CASSQEGGNTEAFF.

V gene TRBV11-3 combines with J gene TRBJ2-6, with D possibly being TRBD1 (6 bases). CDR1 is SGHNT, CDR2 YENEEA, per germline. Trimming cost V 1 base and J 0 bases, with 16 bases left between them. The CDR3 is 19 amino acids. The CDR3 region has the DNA TGTGCCAGCAGCTTAGTGAGAGGGGGTCATAGCTCTGGGGCCAACGTCCTGACTTTC. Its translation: CASSLVRGGHSSGANVLTF.

CDR3 sequence: CASSPPGQPFSTIYF. The CDR3 DNA follows: TGTGCCAGCAGCCCCCCAGGGCAGCCGTTTAGTACCATATATTTT. The V and J genes are TRBV28 and TRBJ1-3; perhaps TRBD1 as D (5 bases). CDR3 length: 15 amino acids. V lost 6 bases to trimming and J lost 10 bases, with 22 bases between them. Germline values: CDR1 MDHEN, CDR2 SYDVKM.

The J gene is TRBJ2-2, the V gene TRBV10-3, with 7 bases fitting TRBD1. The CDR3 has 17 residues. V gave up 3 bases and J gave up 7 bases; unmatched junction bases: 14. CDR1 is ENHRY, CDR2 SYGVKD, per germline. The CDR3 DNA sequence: TGTGCCATCAGTGACTACGGTGGGACAGAGGGGATCGGGGAGCTGTTTTTT. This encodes CAISDYGGTEGIGELFF.

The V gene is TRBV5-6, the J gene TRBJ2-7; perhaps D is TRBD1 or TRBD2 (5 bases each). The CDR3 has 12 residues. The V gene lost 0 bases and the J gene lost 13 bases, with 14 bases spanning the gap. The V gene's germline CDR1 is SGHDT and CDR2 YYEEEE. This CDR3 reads CASSLEGRGQYV. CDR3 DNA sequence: TGTGCCAGCAGCTTGGAGGGACGGGGCCAATACGTC.

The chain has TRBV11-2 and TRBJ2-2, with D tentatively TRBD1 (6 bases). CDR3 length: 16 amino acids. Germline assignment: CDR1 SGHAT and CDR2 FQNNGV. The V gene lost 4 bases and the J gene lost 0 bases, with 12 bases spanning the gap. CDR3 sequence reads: CASSSTGGTNTGELFF. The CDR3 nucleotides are TGTGCCAGCAGCTCGACAGGAGGAACGAACACCGGGGAGCTGTTTTTT.

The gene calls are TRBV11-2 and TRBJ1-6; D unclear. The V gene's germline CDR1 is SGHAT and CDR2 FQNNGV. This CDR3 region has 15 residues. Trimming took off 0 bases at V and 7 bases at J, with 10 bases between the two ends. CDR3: CASSLDPPPNSPLHF. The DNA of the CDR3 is TGTGCCAGCAGCTTAGATCCGCCCCCCAATTCACCCCTCCACTTT.

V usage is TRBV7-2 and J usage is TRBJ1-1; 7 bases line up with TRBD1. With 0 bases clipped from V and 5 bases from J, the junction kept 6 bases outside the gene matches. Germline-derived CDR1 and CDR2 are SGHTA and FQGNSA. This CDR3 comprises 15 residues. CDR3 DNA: TGTGCCAGCAGCTTAGCTCTACAGGGGACGACTGAAGCTTTCTTT. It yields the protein CASSLALQGTTEAFF.

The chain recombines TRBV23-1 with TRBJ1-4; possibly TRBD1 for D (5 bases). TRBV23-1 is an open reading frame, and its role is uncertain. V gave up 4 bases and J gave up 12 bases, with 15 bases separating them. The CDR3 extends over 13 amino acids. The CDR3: CASSLHRLEELFF. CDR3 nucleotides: TGCGCCAGCAGTCTCCACAGGCTGGAGGAACTGTTTTTT.

CDR3 loop: CASRPGSGLGYTF. CDR3 DNA sequence: TGTGCCAGCAGACCTGGTTCTGGTTTAGGCTACACCTTC. The V call is TRBV6-6, the J call TRBJ1-2; D gene uncertain. The germline V gene has CDR1 MNHNY and CDR2 SVGAGI (reference sequence). Between the trimmed V and J ends, which lost 6 bases and 8 bases, there was a span of 16 bases. The CDR3 loop spans 13 amino acids.

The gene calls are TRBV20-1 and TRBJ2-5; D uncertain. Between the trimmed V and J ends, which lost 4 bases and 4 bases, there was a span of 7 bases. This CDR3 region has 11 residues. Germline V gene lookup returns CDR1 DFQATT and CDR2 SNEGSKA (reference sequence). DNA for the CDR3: TGCAGTGCTACGCACTCAGAGACCCAGTACTTC. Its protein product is CSATHSETQYF.

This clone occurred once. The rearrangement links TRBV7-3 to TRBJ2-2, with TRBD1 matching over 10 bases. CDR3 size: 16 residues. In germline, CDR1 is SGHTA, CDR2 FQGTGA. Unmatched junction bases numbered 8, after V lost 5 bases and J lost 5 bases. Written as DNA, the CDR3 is TGTGCCAGCAGCCCCCGACAGGGGGCGTTTACCGGGGAGCTGTTTTTT. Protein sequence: CASSPRQGAFTGELFF.

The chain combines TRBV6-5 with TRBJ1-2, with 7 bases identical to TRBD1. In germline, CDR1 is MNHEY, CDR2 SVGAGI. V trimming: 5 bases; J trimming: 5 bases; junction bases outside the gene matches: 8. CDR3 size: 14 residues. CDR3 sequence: CASSPGTAVYGYTF. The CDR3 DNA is TGTGCCAGCAGTCCCGGGACAGCGGTGTATGGCTACACCTTC.

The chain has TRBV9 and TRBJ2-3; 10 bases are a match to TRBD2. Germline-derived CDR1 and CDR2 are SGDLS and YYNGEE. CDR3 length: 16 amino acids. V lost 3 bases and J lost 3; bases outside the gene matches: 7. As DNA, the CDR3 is TGTGCCAGCAGCGAACGATCTAGCGGGGGAACAGATACGCAGTATTTT. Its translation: CASSERSSGGTDTQYF.

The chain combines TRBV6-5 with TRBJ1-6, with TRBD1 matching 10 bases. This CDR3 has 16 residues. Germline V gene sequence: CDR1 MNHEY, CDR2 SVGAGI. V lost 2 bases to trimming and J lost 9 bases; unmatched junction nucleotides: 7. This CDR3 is CASSYSIGTGASPLHF. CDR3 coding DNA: TGTGCCAGCAGTTACAGCATCGGGACAGGGGCTTCACCCCTCCACTTT.